This T cell receptor (beta chain) was recovered during a study of Graves' ophthalmopathy and Graves' hyperthyroidism (dated by TCRdb to 2017 to 2018). Context from the whole study: Peripheral blood was collected before any treatment was given, at the time of initial diagnosis. In total, under 150 blood samples were TCR-sequenced: 43 ophthalmopathy, some 75 hyperthyroidism and some 17 hyperthyroidism-to-ophthalmopathy patients. The study used TCR beta repertoire signatures to distinguish Graves' ophthalmopathy from Graves' hyperthyroidism and to predict progression to ophthalmopathy. In more than five hyperthyroidism patients, the T-cell repertoires found in thyroid tissue were compared with those found in blood. The 75 to 100 discovery patients were divided at random into training and test sets in a 7:3 ratio. Once sampling was done, hyperthyroidism patients were given methimazole at a starting dose of 30 mg daily, while ophthalmopathy patients were given high-dose intravenous methylprednisolone. To explore V-J signatures that separate ophthalmopathy from hyperthyroidism, a discovery set of around 97 patients was enrolled, consisting of about 45 with ophthalmopathy and 57 with stable hyperthyroidism. For independent validation, a separate cohort was made up of 18 hyperthyroidism patients plus 17 patients who later progressed from hyperthyroidism to ophthalmopathy. The investigation overall reported the following: Most expanded thyroid clonotypes with frequency above 0.001 were also detected in blood, suggesting blood repertoires may reflect the thyroid immune response. In validation, the model predicted ophthalmopathy progression with nearly 71% sensitivity and around 72% specificity; approximately 12 predicted patients were CT-confirmed with GO in a median of about 7.1 months. In cross-validation, the 13-signature model distinguished ophthalmopathy from stable hyperthyroidism with about 90% sensitivity and 81% to 83% specificity, and in the test set the corresponding values were around 78% and 73%. No statistical method was used to set the sample size in advance, and the investigators knew which group each participant was assigned to.

For repertoire sequencing, TCR beta CDR3 regions were amplified from RNA transcripts. A first-round RT-PCR used HTBI primers with the Qiagen OneStep RT-PCR kit, followed by a second-round multiplex PCR, size selection and purification. Libraries were sequenced on an Illumina HiSeq2000 using paired-end 100 bp reads. The authors' analysis ran thus. SOAPnuke was used for read processing, and reads with adapters, uncalled bases, a mean Phred below 15, or no exact constant-primer or identifier match were discarded. High-quality paired reads were merged with COPE v1.2.5. Unique nucleotide sequences were defined as clonotypes and aligned to IMGT TRB V, D and J references using MiTCR v1.1. The analysis was limited to V-J combinations with a frequency above 0.0001, which together covered 99.2% of the repertoires. For each V-J combination, a TCR clonal expansion and chaos score was defined as the ratio of F50 clonal expansion to chaos observed in the TCRdist matrix. Welch's t-statistics and random forest were used to narrow the features down to more than 10 V-J combinations, which were then fed into a naive Bayes classifier. Thyroid-blood repertoire similarity was quantified with the Morisita-Horn index. TCRdb reprocessing: public reads trimmed at Q25 with fastp, clones called with MiXCR, in-frame beta chains kept. Each entry is one CDR3 protein sequence, shown with its most common DNA and genes. The V and J calls were not made by the authors but by TCRdb's processing. This sample lists over 200,000 distinct CDR3 sequences; 25% to 30% were detected once. Together, the top ten hold approximately 8.2% of the sample.

Ophthalmopathy patients had moderately to severely active disease, Clinical Activity Score of at least 3, NOSPECS grade of at least 4, and disease duration under 3 months. Patients were excluded if they had other autoimmune diseases, uncontrolled infections, pregnancy or lactation. Clinical symptoms, serum thyroxine, TRAb, thyroid ultrasound and orbital computed tomography formed the basis of the diagnosis. Using Ficoll-Paque density gradient centrifugation, PBMCs were isolated from over 8.5 ml of fresh peripheral blood. Total RNA was extracted using Trizol reagent, and RNA quality was checked on an Agilent 2100 Bioanalyzer. In regard to this clonotype: The antigen it recognizes is unknown. Qualities for individual bases were not recorded, and no much larger clone is one base off.

The clonotype comes from a man aged 50 to 60 with Graves' ophthalmopathy. Donor details come from another sample of the same person, matched by shared clones. Sequenced material: peripheral blood.

The DNA reads TGTGCCAGCAACCGGCGGTCTGGAGCCGGGCAGTACTTC. Its protein reads: CASNRRSGAGQYF. The V and J genes are TRBV2 and TRBJ2-7; there is no confident call for the D gene. Taken from the germline V gene, the CDR1 and CDR2 loops are SNHLY and FYNNEI. From the cysteine up to the phenylalanine, the CDR3 has a length of 13 residues. Solely the CDR3 DNA is kept, with 39 bases framed from the first base. Cut back by 7 bases and 9 bases, the V and J ends lie 19 bases apart.